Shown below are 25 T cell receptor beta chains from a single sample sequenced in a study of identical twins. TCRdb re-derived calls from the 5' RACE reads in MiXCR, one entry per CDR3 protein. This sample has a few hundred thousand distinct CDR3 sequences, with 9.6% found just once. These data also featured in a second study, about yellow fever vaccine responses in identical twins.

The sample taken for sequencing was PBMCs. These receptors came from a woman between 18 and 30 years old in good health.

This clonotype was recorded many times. In DNA form, the CDR3 reads TGCGCCACTAGAAGGGCCACCCGAAGCGGGAGTGACACCGGGGAGCTGTTTTTT. This translates into CATRRATRSGSDTGELFF. The rearrangement links TRBV5-1 to TRBJ2-2, with 8 nucleotides matching TRBD2. V gave up 9 bases and J gave up 3 bases; unmatched junction bases: 19. Germline CDR1 reads SGHRS; CDR2 reads YFSETQ. The CDR3 runs 18 residues.

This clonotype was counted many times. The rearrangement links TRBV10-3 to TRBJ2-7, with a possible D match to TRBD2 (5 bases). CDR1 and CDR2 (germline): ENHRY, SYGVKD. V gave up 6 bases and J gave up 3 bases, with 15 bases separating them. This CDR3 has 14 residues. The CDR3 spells CAIRGGLGFYEQYF. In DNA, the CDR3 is TGTGCCATCAGAGGCGGGCTAGGATTCTACGAGCAGTACTTC.

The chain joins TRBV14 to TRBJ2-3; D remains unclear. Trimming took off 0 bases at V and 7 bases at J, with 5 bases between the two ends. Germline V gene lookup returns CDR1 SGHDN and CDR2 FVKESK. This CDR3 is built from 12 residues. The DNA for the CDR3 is TGTGCCAGCAGCCAAGATTGGTATACGCAGTATTTT. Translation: CASSQDWYTQYF.

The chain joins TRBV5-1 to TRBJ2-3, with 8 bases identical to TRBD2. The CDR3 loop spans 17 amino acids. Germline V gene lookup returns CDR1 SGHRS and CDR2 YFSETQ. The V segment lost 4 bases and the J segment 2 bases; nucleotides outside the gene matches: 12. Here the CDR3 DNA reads TGCGCCAGCAGCCCGGTACTTAGCGGGAAGACCACAGATACGCAGTATTTT. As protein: CASSPVLSGKTTDTQYF.

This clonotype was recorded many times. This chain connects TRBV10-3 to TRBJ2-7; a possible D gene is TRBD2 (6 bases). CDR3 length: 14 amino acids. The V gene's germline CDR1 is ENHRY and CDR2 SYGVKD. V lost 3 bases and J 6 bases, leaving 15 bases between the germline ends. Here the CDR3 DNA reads TGTGCCATCAGTGATCCGCGGCGGGGTACCGAGCAGTACTTC. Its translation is CAISDPRRGTEQYF.

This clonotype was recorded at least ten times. CDR3 in amino acids: CASSRGGTQYF. CDR3 nucleotide sequence: TGTGCCAGCTCCCGGGGTGGTACGCAGTATTTT. The V and J genes are TRBV18 and TRBJ2-3; D may be TRBD2 (5 bases). The ends were cut back, 6 bases at V and 8 bases at J, with 9 bases in the middle. Per germline, CDR1 KGHSH and CDR2 LQKENI. CDR3 length: 11 residues.

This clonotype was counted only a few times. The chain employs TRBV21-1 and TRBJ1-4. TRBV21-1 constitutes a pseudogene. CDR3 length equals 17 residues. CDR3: CASSTREGRTVTEKLFF. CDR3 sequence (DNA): TGTGCCAGCAGCACGCGGGAAGGAAGAACGGTCACTGAAAAACTGTTTTTT.

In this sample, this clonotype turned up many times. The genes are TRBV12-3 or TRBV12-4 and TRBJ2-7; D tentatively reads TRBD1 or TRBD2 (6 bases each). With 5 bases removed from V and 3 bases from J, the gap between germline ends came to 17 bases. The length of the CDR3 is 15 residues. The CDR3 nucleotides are TGTGCCAGCAGTCCACAGGGAGGAAAGAACTACGAGCAGTACTTC. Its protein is CASSPQGGKNYEQYF.

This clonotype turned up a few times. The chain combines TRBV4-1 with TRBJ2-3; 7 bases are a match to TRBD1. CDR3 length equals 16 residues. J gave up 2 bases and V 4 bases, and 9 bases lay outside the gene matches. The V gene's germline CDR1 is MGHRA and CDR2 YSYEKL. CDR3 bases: TGCGCCAGCAGCCCCCTAGGACAGGAAAACACAGATACGCAGTATTTT. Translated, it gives CASSPLGQENTDTQYF.

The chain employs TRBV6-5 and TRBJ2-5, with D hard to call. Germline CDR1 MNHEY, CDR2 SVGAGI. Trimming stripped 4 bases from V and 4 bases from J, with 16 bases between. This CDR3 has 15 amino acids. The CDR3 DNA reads TGTGCCAGCAGTTCCCCCCGTGTTATTTTAGAGACCCAGTACTTC. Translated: CASSSPRVILETQYF.

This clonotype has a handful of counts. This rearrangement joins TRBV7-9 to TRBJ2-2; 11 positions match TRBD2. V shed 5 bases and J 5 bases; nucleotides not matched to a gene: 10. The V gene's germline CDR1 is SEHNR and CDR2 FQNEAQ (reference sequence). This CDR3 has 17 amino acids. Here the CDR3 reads CASSPRLAGPQTGELFF. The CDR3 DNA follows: TGTGCCAGCAGCCCGAGACTAGCGGGACCCCAAACCGGGGAGCTGTTTTTT.

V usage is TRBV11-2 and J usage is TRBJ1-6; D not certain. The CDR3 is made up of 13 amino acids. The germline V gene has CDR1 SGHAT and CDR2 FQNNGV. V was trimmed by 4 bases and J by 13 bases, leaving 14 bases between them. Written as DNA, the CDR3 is TGTGCCAGCAGCTCCCTGGGCCTCTCCCCCCTCCACTTT. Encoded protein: CASSSLGLSPLHF.

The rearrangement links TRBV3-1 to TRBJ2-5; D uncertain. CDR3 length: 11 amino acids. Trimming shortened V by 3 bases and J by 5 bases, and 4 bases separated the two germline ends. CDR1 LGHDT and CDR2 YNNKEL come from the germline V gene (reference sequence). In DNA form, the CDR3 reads TGTGCCAGCAGCCATCGGGAGACCCAGTACTTC. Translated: CASSHRETQYF.

CDR3 coding DNA: TGCAGTGCTAGAGATTACTCACAGGGCCACGAGCAGTACTTC. It encodes CSARDYSQGHEQYF. The V and J genes are TRBV20-1 and TRBJ2-7; the D gene is possibly TRBD1 (6 bases). From germline, CDR1 is DFQATT and CDR2 SNEGSKA (reference sequence). Trimming took off 0 bases at V and 5 bases at J, with 14 bases between the two ends. The CDR3 runs to 14 residues.

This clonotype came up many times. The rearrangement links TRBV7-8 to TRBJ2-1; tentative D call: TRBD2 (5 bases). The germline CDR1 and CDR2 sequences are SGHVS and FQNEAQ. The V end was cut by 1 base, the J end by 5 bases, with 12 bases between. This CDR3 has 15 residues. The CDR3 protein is CASSLGAGSDNEQFF. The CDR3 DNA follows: TGTGCCAGCAGCTTAGGCGCGGGTAGCGACAATGAGCAGTTCTTC.

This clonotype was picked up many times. CDR3 loop: CASSSRDLPYEQYF. CDR3 nucleotide sequence: TGTGCCAGCAGCTCTCGGGACCTTCCCTACGAGCAGTACTTC. The chain uses TRBV7-9 and TRBJ2-7; either TRBD1 or TRBD2 may supply D (5 bases each). Germline assignment: CDR1 SEHNR and CDR2 FQNEAQ (reference sequence). The CDR3 sequence is 14 residues long. Trimming shortened V by 4 bases and J by 2 bases, and 12 bases separated the two germline ends.

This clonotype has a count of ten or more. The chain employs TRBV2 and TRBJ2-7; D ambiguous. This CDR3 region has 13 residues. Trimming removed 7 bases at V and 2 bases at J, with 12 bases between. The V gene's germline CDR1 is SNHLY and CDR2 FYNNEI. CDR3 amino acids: CASMGNRPYEQYF. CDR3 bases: TGTGCCAGCATGGGGAACAGACCCTACGAGCAGTACTTC.

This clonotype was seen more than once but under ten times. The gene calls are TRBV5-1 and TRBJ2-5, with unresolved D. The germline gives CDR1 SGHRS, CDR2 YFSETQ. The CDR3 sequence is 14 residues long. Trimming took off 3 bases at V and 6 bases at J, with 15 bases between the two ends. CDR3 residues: CASSWDGVSQTQYF. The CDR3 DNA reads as TGCGCCAGCAGCTGGGATGGGGTCAGTCAGACCCAGTACTTC.

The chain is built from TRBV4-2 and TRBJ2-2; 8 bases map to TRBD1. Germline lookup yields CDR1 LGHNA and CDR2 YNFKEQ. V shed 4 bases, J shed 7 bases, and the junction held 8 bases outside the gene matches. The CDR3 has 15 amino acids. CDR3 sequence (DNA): TGTGCCAGCAGCCCGACGACAGGGGTGATCGGGGAGCTGTTTTTT. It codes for CASSPTTGVIGELFF.

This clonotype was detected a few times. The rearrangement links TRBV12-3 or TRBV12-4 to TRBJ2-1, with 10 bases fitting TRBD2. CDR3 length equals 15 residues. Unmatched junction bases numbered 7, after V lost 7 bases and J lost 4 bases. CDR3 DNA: TGTGCCAGCACCGAACTAGCGGGGCTTTACAATGAGCAGTTCTTC. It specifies CASTELAGLYNEQFF.

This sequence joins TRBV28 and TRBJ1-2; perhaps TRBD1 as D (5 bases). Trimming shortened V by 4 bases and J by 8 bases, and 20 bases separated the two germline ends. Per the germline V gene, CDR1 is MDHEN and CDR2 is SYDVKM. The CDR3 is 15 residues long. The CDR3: CASSSRGIYGLGYTF. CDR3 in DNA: TGTGCCAGCAGTTCAAGGGGAATCTATGGCTTGGGCTACACCTTC.

The CDR3 region has the DNA TGTGCCAGCAGTTCGCCCCAACCGGGACTAGCGGTGTCTAGCACAGATACGCAGTATTTT. This codes for CASSSPQPGLAVSSTDTQYF. The V gene is TRBV28, the J gene TRBJ2-3; 11 positions match TRBD2. Losses at the gene ends were 4 bases for V and 0 bases for J; bases not matched to a gene: 15. Germline CDR1 MDHEN, CDR2 SYDVKM. The CDR3 contains 20 residues.

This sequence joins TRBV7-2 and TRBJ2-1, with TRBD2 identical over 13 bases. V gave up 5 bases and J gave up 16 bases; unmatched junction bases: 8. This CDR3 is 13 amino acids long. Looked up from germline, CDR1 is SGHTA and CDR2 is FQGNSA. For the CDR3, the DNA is TGTGCCAGCAGCAAAGGACTAGCGGGAGACGGTTTCTTC. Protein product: CASSKGLAGDGFF.

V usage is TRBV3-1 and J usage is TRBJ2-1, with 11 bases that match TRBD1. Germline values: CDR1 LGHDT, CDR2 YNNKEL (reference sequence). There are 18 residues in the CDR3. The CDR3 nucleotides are TGTACCTTCAGCCAAGGGACGGGACAGGGGGTTCGGTACAATGAGCAGTTCTTC. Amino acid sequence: CTFSQGTGQGVRYNEQFF.

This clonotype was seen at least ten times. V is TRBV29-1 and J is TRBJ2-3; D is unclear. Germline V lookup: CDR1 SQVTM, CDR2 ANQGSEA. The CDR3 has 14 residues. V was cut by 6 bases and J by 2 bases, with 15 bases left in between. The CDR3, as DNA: TGCAGCGTCCGGGCGGTGGGATCCACAGATACGCAGTATTTT. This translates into CSVRAVGSTDTQYF.